The 16 T cell receptor beta chains below were found in one sample sequenced in a study of cytomegalovirus exposure and HLA in healthy donors. Vbeta (60) and Jbeta (13) primers were used in the PCR. The data were produced by immunoSEQ multiplex PCR, yet TCRdb's version contains in-frame clones alone and is incomplete. Of over 150,000 clones in the sample, approximately 84% were seen once. The source material was PBMCs. The receptor source for this set is a man aged 18 to 30 in good health and CMV-seronegative.

V usage is TRBV2 and J usage is TRBJ2-1, with a weak D call TRBD2 (5 bases). This CDR3 contains 16 residues. With 5 bases removed from V and 3 bases from J, the gap between germline ends came to 17 bases. Germline assignment: CDR1 SNHLY and CDR2 FYNNEI. In DNA form, the CDR3 reads TGTGCCAGCAGTACTAACCGGGATCCTTTCTACAATGAGCAGTTCTTC. Translating it yields CASSTNRDPFYNEQFF. Full variable domain (missing parts from reference TRBV2 and TRBJ2-1): EPEVTQTPSHQVTQMGQEVILRCVPISNHLYFYWYRQILGQKVEFLVSFYNNEISEKSEIFDDQFSVERPDGSNFTLKIRSTKLEDSAMYFCASSTNRDPFYNEQFFGPGTRLTVL.

This rearrangement joins TRBV9 to TRBJ2-1; D is perhaps TRBD2 (6 bases). This CDR3 comprises 17 residues. Trimming stripped 3 bases from V and 5 bases from J, with 21 bases between. CDR1 is SGDLS and CDR2 is YYNGEE in the germline V gene. The CDR3 here is CASSELPGGRINNEQFF. DNA for the CDR3: TGTGCCAGCAGCGAGCTCCCTGGGGGGAGAATCAACAATGAGCAGTTCTTC.

The V gene is TRBV19, the J gene TRBJ2-3; tentative D call: TRBD1 (6 bases). Germline V gene data show CDR1 as LNHDA and CDR2 as SQIVND (reference sequence). Trimming removed 2 bases from V and 2 bases from J, with 8 bases in between. The CDR3 covers 14 residues. Here the CDR3 DNA reads TGTGCCAGTAGTATATGGACAGACACAGATACGCAGTATTTT. The encoded protein is CASSIWTDTDTQYF.

The CDR3 DNA is TGTGCCAGCACACCCACGGGGAACACCGGGGAGCTGTTTTTT. This translates into CASTPTGNTGELFF. The chain couples TRBV28 to TRBJ2-2, with D unclear. V was pared by 7 bases and J by 1 base, with 10 bases between. CDR1 and CDR2 from the germline V gene are MDHEN and SYDVKM. The CDR3 is made up of 14 amino acids.

This clone was observed many times. This chain connects TRBV6-5 to TRBJ1-5, with a possible D match to TRBD1 (6 bases). The V end was cut by 6 bases, the J end by 0 bases, with 9 bases between. This CDR3 comprises 14 residues. From germline, CDR1 is MNHEY and CDR2 SVGAGI. The chain's CDR3 is CASSRTVSNQPQHF. The CDR3, as DNA: TGTGCCAGCAGCCGGACAGTTAGCAATCAGCCCCAGCATTTT.

This sequence joins TRBV5-1 and TRBJ1-2, with D possibly TRBD1 on 5 matching bases. Germline CDR1 SGHRS, CDR2 YFSETQ. The CDR3 spans 13 residues. Deletions cut 0 bases from V and 8 bases from J, with 11 bases between. In DNA, the CDR3 is TGCGCCAGCAGCTTGGGGACCCAGGGAGGCTACACCTTC. This translates into CASSLGTQGGYTF.

The CDR3 region is CAMSGRADNEQFF. The CDR3 bases are TGTGCCATGAGCGGGAGGGCCGACAATGAGCAGTTCTTC. The rearrangement links TRBV10-3 to TRBJ2-1; 10 bases match TRBD2. The CDR3 has 13 amino acids. J lost 5 bases, V lost 9 bases, and 4 bases had no gene match. CDR1 and CDR2 from the germline V gene are ENHRY and SYGVKD.

This clone appeared a few times. This chain joins TRBV27 and TRBJ2-1; TRBD1 agrees at 10 bases. After removal of 5 bases from V and 4 bases from J, the junction contained 8 bases not matched to a gene. This CDR3 spans 16 amino acids. The germline V gene has CDR1 MNHEY and CDR2 SMNVEV (reference sequence). The CDR3 sequence: CASSPQRTGGYNEQFF. Here the CDR3 DNA reads TGTGCCAGCAGTCCACAGAGGACAGGGGGGTACAATGAGCAGTTCTTC.

The chain recombines TRBV6-1 with TRBJ2-5, with 7 bases lining up with TRBD1. The ends lost 7 bases at V and 4 bases at J; junction bases unmatched: 9. The germline V gene encodes CDR1 MNHNS and CDR2 SASEGT. The CDR3 is made up of 14 amino acids. For the CDR3, the DNA is TGTGCCAGCAAGCCGACAGGGAGAGTAGAGACCCAGTACTTC. Its translation: CASKPTGRVETQYF.

The V gene is TRBV12-2, the J gene TRBJ1-2; the D segment call TRBD1 is taken from the table without a DNA check. TRBV12-2 is designated a pseudogene. The CDR3 runs 14 residues. This chain's CDR3 is CASYRLSGDQGYTF. CDR3 in DNA: TGTGCAAGTTATCGCTTATCAGGGGATCAAGGCTACACCTTC.

The chain combines TRBV6-1 with TRBJ2-1, with D possibly TRBD1 on 5 matching bases. This CDR3 comprises 13 residues. The germline CDR1 and CDR2 sequences are MNHNS and SASEGT. The ends were cut back, 8 bases at V and 8 bases at J, with 16 bases in the middle. The CDR3 DNA follows: TGTGCCAGCCGCCTGACAGTCAACGATGAGCAGTTCTTC. Protein product: CASRLTVNDEQFF.

V and J are TRBV27 and TRBJ2-3, with 10 bases that match TRBD2. CDR3 length: 16 residues. Germline CDR1 reads MNHEY; CDR2 reads SMNVEV (reference sequence). J lost 4 bases, V lost 5 bases, and 9 bases had no gene match. CDR3 DNA: TGTGCCAGCAGTCCTCTTAGCGGGAGGTTTGCAGATACGCAGTATTTT. This codes for CASSPLSGRFADTQYF.

In the case of this clone: At one end, the junction sequence differs from germline, possibly due to a read error. The chain combines TRBV23-1 with TRBJ2-7; the match to TRBD1 covers 9 bases. TRBV23-1 is an open reading frame whose function is uncertain. This CDR3 is 16 amino acids long. The chain's CDR3 is CASNQQGAVRPYEQYF. In DNA, the CDR3 is TGCGCCAGCAATCAACAGGGGGCCGTTCGCCCGTACGAGCAGTACTTC.

The chain joins TRBV7-2 to TRBJ2-1; 9 bases line up with TRBD1. Unmatched junction bases numbered 9, after V lost 7 bases and J lost 8 bases. CDR1 SGHTA and CDR2 FQGNSA come from the germline V gene. The CDR3 has 14 residues. The CDR3 region has the DNA TGTGCCAGCAACAAGGACAGGGGCTGGGATGAGCAGTTCTTC. Translating it yields CASNKDRGWDEQFF.

V is TRBV27 and J is TRBJ2-4; 9 nucleotides align to TRBD1. Trimming removed 6 bases from V and 5 bases from J; junction bases left unmatched: 5. This CDR3 contains 14 residues. Germline values: CDR1 MNHEY, CDR2 SMNVEV (reference sequence). CDR3 nucleotide sequence: TGTGCCAGCAGCGGAGGACAGGGGCAAAACATTCAGTACTTC. Translating it yields CASSGGQGQNIQYF.

The J gene is TRBJ1-5, the V gene TRBV7-6, with 7 bases that match TRBD1. Germline loops: CDR1 SGHVS, CDR2 FNYEAQ. The CDR3 is 15 amino acids. V shed 5 bases and J 4 bases; nucleotides not matched to a gene: 8. CDR3 loop: CASSALTGFNQPQHF. DNA of the CDR3: TGTGCCAGCAGCGCCCTGACAGGGTTTAATCAGCCCCAGCATTTT.